Listed here are 12 T cell receptor beta chains from one sample, sequenced in a study of T cell responses to AZD1222 COVID-19 vaccine. The data were produced by immunoSEQ multiplex PCR, yet TCRdb's version contains in-frame clones alone and is incomplete. The sample yields 150,000 to 200,000 clones, around 94% seen once. Sequences were derived from peripheral blood, sampled on day 0 of AZD1222 vaccination. Every receptor here comes from an adult in good health.

A word on this clone: This specimen includes other DNA sequences encoding the same CDR3. The V gene is TRBV5-1, the J gene TRBJ1-1; D is possibly TRBD1 (5 bases). The V gene's germline CDR1 is SGHRS and CDR2 YFSETQ. V dropped 5 bases and J dropped 3 bases, with 5 bases sitting between them. CDR3 length: 11 residues. The CDR3 DNA reads as TGCGCCAGCAGAGGGGACACTGAAGCTTTCTTT. Protein: CASRGDTEAFF. Based on the CDR3 plus reference TRBV5-1 and TRBJ1-1, the full variable domain is KAGVTQTPRYLIKTRGQQVTLSCSPISGHRSVSWYQQTPGQGLQFLFEYFSETQRNKGNFPGRFSGRQFSNSRSEMNVSTLELGDSALYLCASRGDTEAFFGQGTRLTVV.

The V and J genes are TRBV6-5 and TRBJ1-1; D not certain. V was trimmed by 8 bases and J by 2 bases, leaving 15 bases between them. The germline V gene encodes CDR1 MNHEY and CDR2 SVGAGI. The CDR3 consists of 14 residues. This CDR3 is CASGEQLFNTEAFF. As DNA, the CDR3 is TGTGCCAGCGGAGAACAGCTTTTCAACACTGAAGCTTTCTTT.

The chain recombines TRBV11-3 with TRBJ2-2; the D is unclear. V shed 3 bases and J shed 7 bases, with 9 bases lying between them. This CDR3 has 13 residues. From germline, CDR1 is SGHNT and CDR2 YENEEA. The CDR3 DNA sequence: TGTGCCAGCAGCTTGGGCAGTAGCGGGGAGCTGTTTTTT. Translation gives CASSLGSSGELFF.

The gene calls are TRBV6-6 and TRBJ1-3, with 10 bases that match TRBD1. The germline V gene encodes CDR1 MNHNY and CDR2 SVGAGI (reference sequence). The junction had 6 bases not matched to a gene; V was cut back by 4 bases and J by 3 bases. This CDR3 spans 16 amino acids. CDR3 bases: TGTGCCAGCAGTTTTTCCGGGACAGGGGATGGAAACACCATATATTTT. It codes for CASSFSGTGDGNTIYF.

The genes are TRBV6-5 and TRBJ2-7; the D gene is possibly TRBD2 (6 bases). Germline values: CDR1 MNHEY, CDR2 SVGAGI. This CDR3 spans 13 amino acids. The germline V and J ends were trimmed by 6 bases and 3 bases, with 12 bases remaining between them. CDR3 protein: CASSHRGGYEQYF. The CDR3 coding sequence is TGTGCCAGCAGCCATAGGGGAGGCTACGAGCAGTACTTC.

This rearrangement joins TRBV28 to TRBJ1-1; no clear D. Looked up from germline, CDR1 is MDHEN and CDR2 is SYDVKM. Trimming left V 5 bases short and J 1 base short, with 11 bases between. This CDR3 spans 14 amino acids. The CDR3: CASSPLGGNTEAFF. DNA for the CDR3: TGTGCCAGCAGTCCCCTGGGAGGGAACACTGAAGCTTTCTTT.

The J gene is TRBJ1-2, the V gene TRBV27; perhaps TRBD1 as D (5 bases). The germline gives CDR1 MNHEY, CDR2 SMNVEV (reference sequence). V was shortened by 6 bases and J by 8 bases, with 25 bases between the two germline ends. The CDR3 contains 16 residues. This CDR3 reads CASSPFSGTPVRGYTF. The CDR3 nucleotides read TGTGCCAGCAGCCCCTTCTCCGGGACTCCGGTGAGGGGCTACACCTTC.

The rearrangement links TRBV10-1 to TRBJ2-1; D gene uncertain. Germline V lookup: CDR1 WNHNN, CDR2 SYGVQD (reference sequence). This CDR3 region has 13 residues. V was pared by 4 bases and J by 9 bases, with 13 bases between. Written as DNA, the CDR3 is TGCGCCAGCAGTGGGGGTGTCCGCCTTGAGCAGTTCTTC. Translating it yields CASSGGVRLEQFF.

CDR3 nucleotides: TGTGCCAGCAGCTTGGATGCGCACTCCTACGAGCAGTACTTC. This translates into CASSLDAHSYEQYF. This rearrangement joins TRBV5-5 to TRBJ2-7; D is undetermined. Germline loops: CDR1 SGHKS, CDR2 YYEKEE (reference sequence). The V and J ends lost 0 bases and 0 bases respectively, with 7 bases between them. This CDR3 spans 14 amino acids.

The gene calls are TRBV5-6 and TRBJ1-2; D unresolved. The V gene's germline CDR1 is SGHDT and CDR2 YYEEEE. The CDR3 is made up of 16 amino acids. With 0 bases removed from V and 4 bases from J, the gap between germline ends came to 16 bases. In DNA, the CDR3 is TGTGCCAGCAGCTTGGTCGCCACACAGCGCCTCTATGGCTACACCTTC. It specifies CASSLVATQRLYGYTF.

This clone occurred once. The chain employs TRBV6-5 and TRBJ1-2; the match to TRBD1 covers 7 bases. Unmatched junction bases numbered 16, after V lost 7 bases and J lost 14 bases. The CDR3 covers 13 residues. Germline values: CDR1 MNHEY, CDR2 SVGAGI. The CDR3 spells CASTSAGDSRWTF. CDR3 bases: TGTGCCAGCACCTCCGCTGGGGACAGCCGGTGGACCTTC.

The rearrangement joins TRBV29-1 to TRBJ2-7; TRBD2 aligns across 7 bases. In germline, CDR1 is SQVTM, CDR2 ANQGSEA. CDR3 length equals 13 residues. Trimming cost V 6 bases and J 4 bases; bases outside gene matches: 9. In DNA form, the CDR3 reads TGCAGCGTGGGAGGGAGATCGTTTTACGAGCAGTACTTC. This codes for CSVGGRSFYEQYF.